These 32 T cell receptor beta chains originate from one sample sequenced in a study of T cells in Graves' hyperthyroidism and ophthalmopathy. Authors of the study amplified TCR beta CDR3 regions from RNA transcripts. The study used the HTBI primer set for a first-round RT-PCR of the TCR CDR3. TCRdb reanalysed the multiplex PCR reads using MiXCR and keeps one entry per CDR3 protein. The data contain approximately 610,000 distinct CDR3 sequences, about 14% of them singletons. Sample: blood. Source of these receptors: a woman in her thirties or forties with Graves' ophthalmopathy.

In this sample, this clonotype turned up many times. The chain uses TRBV24-1 and TRBJ2-2; D is possibly TRBD1 (6 bases). Trimming removed 0 bases at V and 4 bases at J, with 11 bases between. Germline loops: CDR1 KGHDR, CDR2 SFDVKD. The CDR3 runs 16 residues. The CDR3 DNA sequence: TGTGCCACCAGTGATTTGCCCGGACAGAGCACCGGGGAGCTGTTTTTT. Translating gives CATSDLPGQSTGELFF.

This clonotype was recorded a few times. At one of its ends the junction is not consistent with the germline gene, which may arise from a read error. The chain employs TRBV11-2 and TRBJ1-1; 9 nucleotides line up with TRBD1. This CDR3 has 16 amino acids. Per the germline V gene, CDR1 is SGHAT and CDR2 is FQNNGV. CDR3 residues: CASRSLSGTGYPEAFF. The CDR3 DNA reads TGTGCCAGCAGAAGCTTGTCCGGGACAGGGTATCCTGAAGCTTTCTTC.

This clonotype was seen at least ten times. The chain combines TRBV6-2 or TRBV6-3 with TRBJ2-7, with D possibly matching TRBD2 (5 bases). CDR1 MNHEY and CDR2 SVGEGT come from the germline V gene. Deletions cut 2 bases from V and 9 bases from J, with 17 bases between. The CDR3 runs 14 residues. Here the CDR3 DNA reads TGTGCCAGCAGTTACGATTCTGGACTCCAAGGGCAGTACTTC. Amino acids: CASSYDSGLQGQYF.

The sample holds many counts of this clonotype. The chain couples TRBV2 to TRBJ2-7, with 10 bases identical to TRBD1. V shed 4 bases, J shed 3 bases, and the junction held 3 bases outside the gene matches. Germline V gene lookup returns CDR1 SNHLY and CDR2 FYNNEI. This CDR3 has 14 residues. The CDR3 reads CASSGRTGGYEQYF. The CDR3 DNA reads as TGTGCCAGCAGTGGGAGGACAGGGGGCTACGAGCAGTACTTC.

The chain is built from TRBV11-2 and TRBJ1-2; D unclear. Trimming stripped 2 bases from V and 7 bases from J, with 11 bases between. CDR3 length: 13 amino acids. CDR1 and CDR2 (germline): SGHAT, FQNNGV. The CDR3 DNA reads as TGTGCCAGCAGCTTAAGCCAGGAGAGTGGCTACACCTTC. Amino acids: CASSLSQESGYTF.

This clonotype was counted ten times or more. The rearrangement joins TRBV13 to TRBJ2-7, with D perhaps matching TRBD1 or TRBD2 (5 bases each). Germline V CDR1 and CDR2: PRHDT, FYEKMQ (reference sequence). This CDR3 is built from 13 residues. Trimming took 5 bases from V and 4 from J, leaving 12 bases between them. The CDR3 nucleotides are TGTGCCAGCAGCCCCTTGAGGGGATACGAGCAGTACTTC. Translated: CASSPLRGYEQYF.

In this sample, this clonotype turned up many times. The chain is built from TRBV28 and TRBJ2-7, with 10 bases matching TRBD2. The germline CDR1 and CDR2 sequences are MDHEN and SYDVKM. The CDR3 runs 15 residues. V was clipped by 6 bases and J by 4 bases; unmatched bases: 9. For the CDR3, the DNA is TGTGCCAGCAGCCAAAGCGGGAGGGCCAAGTACGAGCAGTACTTC. Translation gives CASSQSGRAKYEQYF.

There are many counts of this clonotype. The chain carries TRBV29-1 and TRBJ1-1; D may be TRBD1 (5 bases). The CDR3 runs 13 residues. The V end lost 5 bases, the J end lost 0 bases, and 10 bases lay between the germline ends. CDR1 is SQVTM, CDR2 ANQGSEA, per germline. The CDR3 reads CSVMRQLNTEAFF. Written as DNA, the CDR3 is TGCAGCGTTATGCGACAGCTGAACACTGAAGCTTTCTTT.

V gene TRBV5-1 combines with J gene TRBJ1-3; TRBD1 is a possible D gene (6 bases). Trimming took 5 bases from V and 0 from J, leaving 9 bases between them. Germline V gene data show CDR1 as SGHRS and CDR2 as YFSETQ. There are 14 residues in the CDR3. CDR3 protein: CASREGHSGNTIYF. The CDR3 DNA sequence: TGCGCCAGCAGGGAGGGACACTCTGGAAACACCATATATTTT.

This clonotype showed up many times. This chain joins TRBV27 and TRBJ2-1, with D perhaps matching TRBD1 (5 bases). The CDR3 contains 15 residues. CDR1 is MNHEY, CDR2 SMNVEV, per germline (reference sequence). Between the trimmed V and J ends, which lost 0 bases and 9 bases, there was a span of 15 bases. Here the CDR3 DNA reads TGTGCCAGCAGTTTATCGGCCCCCTGGGGCGGTGAGCAGTTCTTC. Translation gives CASSLSAPWGGEQFF.

In its sample, this clonotype was seen many times. V is TRBV27 and J is TRBJ1-1; 12 bases are a match to TRBD1. The CDR3 runs 15 residues. V lost 5 bases and J lost 6; bases outside the gene matches: 7. Germline V gives CDR1 MNHEY, CDR2 SMNVEV (reference sequence). CDR3 in DNA: TGTGCCAGCAGTCCAGGGACAGGGGGCGTTCCTGAAGCTTTCTTT. This gives the protein CASSPGTGGVPEAFF.

This clonotype occurred a few times. V usage is TRBV20-1 and J usage is TRBJ2-2; D gene unclear. Germline CDR1 is DFQATT and CDR2 is SNEGSKA (reference sequence). Trimming pared 0 bases from V and 0 bases from J, leaving 2 bases between. The length of the CDR3 is 13 residues. The CDR3 nucleotides are TGCAGTGCTAGAGAGACGAACACCGGGGAGCTGTTTTTT. This gives the protein CSARETNTGELFF.

The chain joins TRBV19 to TRBJ1-1, with TRBD1 matching over 11 bases. The CDR3 has 19 residues. V lost 3 bases, J lost 4 bases, and 16 bases stayed unmatched. Germline CDR1 LNHDA, CDR2 SQIVND (reference sequence). The CDR3: CASSIRTGGAMGRGTEAFF. The CDR3 bases are TGTGCCAGTAGTATCAGGACAGGGGGCGCGATGGGGAGAGGCACTGAAGCTTTCTTT.

The chain is built from TRBV3-1 and TRBJ1-1; the D gene is possibly TRBD1 (5 bases). The V gene's germline CDR1 is LGHDT and CDR2 YNNKEL (reference sequence). There are 14 residues in the CDR3. Trimming took 8 bases from V and 1 from J, leaving 14 bases between them. The CDR3 nucleotides are TGTGCCAGCCTACCACGGGGGGGGAACACTGAAGCTTTCTTT. Amino acids: CASLPRGGNTEAFF.

This clonotype was observed a few times. The gene calls are TRBV7-8 and TRBJ1-6; perhaps TRBD1 as D (5 bases). Germline CDR1 is SGHVS and CDR2 is FQNEAQ. The CDR3 totals 14 residues. Trimming pared 5 bases from V and 10 bases from J, leaving 15 bases between. The CDR3 sequence is CASSTPRRDSPLHF. In DNA form, the CDR3 reads TGTGCCAGCAGCACCCCGCGGCGGGACTCACCCCTCCACTTT.

In its sample, this clonotype was seen many times. This chain joins TRBV6-2 or TRBV6-3 and TRBJ2-7; 8 positions match TRBD1. The CDR3 totals 16 residues. The V and J ends lost 0 bases and 6 bases, in that order; junction bases with no gene match: 10. Germline V gives CDR1 MNHEY, CDR2 SVGEGT. The CDR3 here is CASSYSALGTGSEQYF. CDR3 coding DNA: TGTGCCAGCAGTTACTCGGCCCTCGGGACAGGCAGCGAGCAGTACTTC.

This clonotype was seen at least ten times. CDR3 bases: TGTGCCAGCAGTTTATTTGGAAACATTCAGTACTTC. Amino acids: CASSLFGNIQYF. The V and J genes are TRBV28 and TRBJ2-4, with D unclear. V was pared by 1 base and J by 6 bases, with 4 bases between. The CDR3 is made up of 12 amino acids. Germline loops: CDR1 MDHEN, CDR2 SYDVKM.

This clonotype came up many times. The CDR3 DNA follows: TGTGCCAGTAGTATTTTGGGGACAGGCGGCAATCAGCCCCAGCATTTT. Residues: CASSILGTGGNQPQHF. The chain joins TRBV19 to TRBJ1-5, with 8 bases that match TRBD1. Trimming took 3 bases from V and 2 from J; bases not matched to a gene: 6. The CDR3 is 16 residues long. Germline assignment: CDR1 LNHDA and CDR2 SQIVND (reference sequence).

In its sample, this clonotype was seen many times. This may arise from a read error, as a much more abundant clone is one base away. This chain uses TRBV6-5 with TRBJ1-1; D is undetermined. CDR3 size: 14 residues. Germline V lookup: CDR1 MNHEY, CDR2 SVGAGI. V was pared by 4 bases and J by 3 bases, with 12 bases between. The CDR3 DNA reads TGTGCCAGCAGTTCGTCTAAGCAGGACACTGAAGCTTTCTTT. Its translation: CASSSSKQDTEAFF.

This clonotype came up many times. The chain has TRBV11-2 and TRBJ2-2; D remains ambiguous. The CDR3 has 14 residues. V lost 4 bases to trimming and J lost 7 bases, with 13 bases between them. Per the germline V gene, CDR1 is SGHAT and CDR2 is FQNNGV. CDR3 sequence: CASSWNLRDGELFF. The CDR3 nucleotides are TGTGCCAGCAGCTGGAACCTTAGGGACGGGGAGCTGTTTTTT.

The chain couples TRBV6-5 to TRBJ2-2; weak D call: TRBD2 (6 bases). This CDR3 contains 15 residues. Germline values: CDR1 MNHEY, CDR2 SVGAGI. Trimming removed 2 bases at V and 4 bases at J, with 11 bases between. This chain's CDR3 is CASSYTGDGTGELFF. The DNA of the CDR3 is TGTGCCAGCAGTTACACGGGAGATGGCACCGGGGAGCTGTTTTTT.

This clonotype was observed at least ten times. The junction does not match germline at one end; this may be a read error. The chain has TRBV12-3 or TRBV12-4 and TRBJ2-7; D might be TRBD1 (6 bases). The CDR3 totals 10 residues. The DNA of the CDR3 is TGTGCCAGCCTTGGGGACAAGACTATCTTC. Translation gives CASLGDKTIF.

The rearrangement uses TRBV29-1 and TRBJ1-5; D perhaps matches TRBD1 (6 bases). Germline CDR1 is SQVTM and CDR2 is ANQGSEA. The CDR3 covers 12 residues. V shed 7 bases and J shed 3 bases, with 10 bases lying between them. In nucleotides, the CDR3 is TGCAGCGCAGGGGAAATCAATCAGCCCCAGCATTTT. It yields the protein CSAGEINQPQHF.

This clonotype was seen repeatedly, ten times or more. V usage is TRBV29-1 and J usage is TRBJ2-5, with D perhaps matching TRBD1 or TRBD2 (5 bases each). V dropped 8 bases and J dropped 5 bases, with 18 bases sitting between them. Germline-derived CDR1 and CDR2 are SQVTM and ANQGSEA. The CDR3 extends over 13 amino acids. CDR3 region: CSSRRVGTETQYF. For the CDR3, the DNA is TGCAGCTCCCGAAGGGTAGGGACCGAGACCCAGTACTTC.

This clonotype showed up many times. The chain uses TRBV28 and TRBJ1-5; D not certain. Trimming left V 6 bases short and J 2 bases short, with 14 bases between. The CDR3 loop spans 15 amino acids. Germline V gene lookup returns CDR1 MDHEN and CDR2 SYDVKM. The CDR3: CASSPVGLGNQPQHF. CDR3 DNA sequence: TGTGCCAGCAGCCCCGTGGGTTTAGGCAATCAGCCCCAGCATTTT.

This clonotype was counted ten times or more. The V gene is TRBV10-2, the J gene TRBJ2-2; TRBD1 might be the D (6 bases). Trimming cost V 8 bases and J 2 bases, with 12 bases left between them. The germline CDR1 and CDR2 sequences are WSHSY and SAAADI. This CDR3 comprises 14 residues. The CDR3 nucleotides are TGCGCCAGCTGCACAGGGATTAACACCGGGGAGCTGTTTTTT. It yields the protein CASCTGINTGELFF.

This clonotype appeared many times. The rearrangement joins TRBV12-3 or TRBV12-4 to TRBJ1-6, with a tentative D call TRBD1 (5 bases). Trimming pared 6 bases from V and 3 bases from J, leaving 9 bases between. The CDR3 length is 14 residues. The CDR3, as DNA: TGTGCCAGCAGGACGGGACTCTATAATTCACCCCTCCACTTT. It is translated as CASRTGLYNSPLHF.

This clonotype showed up many times. The chain has TRBV5-1 and TRBJ2-7; 14 positions match TRBD2. After removal of 4 bases from V and 4 bases from J, the junction contained 7 bases not matched to a gene. Germline CDR1 SGHRS, CDR2 YFSETQ. The CDR3 has 16 amino acids. The CDR3 spells CASSLGTSGSDYEQYF. In nucleotides, the CDR3 is TGCGCCAGCAGCCTGGGGACTAGCGGGAGTGATTACGAGCAGTACTTC.

This clonotype was seen many times. The CDR3 nucleotides are TGTGCCAGCACCTTAGCGGGAGCAGGGGAGACCCAGTACTTC. Amino acid sequence: CASTLAGAGETQYF. This chain joins TRBV28 and TRBJ2-5, with 9 bases matching TRBD2. Germline loops: CDR1 MDHEN, CDR2 SYDVKM. J was trimmed by 5 bases and V by 7 bases; bases with no gene match: 8. The CDR3 totals 14 residues. Looking up the rest from reference TRBV28 and TRBJ2-5 gives the full variable domain: DVKVTQSSRYLVKRTGEKVFLECVQDMDHENMFWYRQDPGLGLRLIYFSYDVKMKEKGDIPEGYSVSREKKERFSLILESASTNQTSMYLCASTLAGAGETQYFGPGTRLLVL.

This clonotype showed up many times. The J gene is TRBJ1-2, the V gene TRBV10-3; D might be TRBD1 (6 bases). CDR3 length: 16 residues. The V end was cut by 3 bases, the J end by 4 bases, with 18 bases between. Germline V lookup: CDR1 ENHRY, CDR2 SYGVKD. In DNA, the CDR3 is TGTGCCATCAGTGACTCGACGGGGGGCGCTTCCTATGGCTACACCTTC. Translating gives CAISDSTGGASYGYTF.

The table lists this clonotype with a few counts. The chain employs TRBV11-2 and TRBJ1-6; D perhaps matches TRBD1 (6 bases). Between the trimmed V and J ends, which lost 5 bases and 7 bases, there was a span of 27 bases. The CDR3 contains 19 residues. Per the germline V gene, CDR1 is SGHAT and CDR2 is FQNNGV. CDR3 DNA sequence: TGTGCCAGCAGCCTATTAAAGACAGGCCCCCAGGGCGGAAATTCACCCCTCCACTTT. Translating gives CASSLLKTGPQGGNSPLHF.

This clonotype was seen a few times. The rearrangement links TRBV5-1 to TRBJ2-7; 9 bases fit TRBD1. The V gene's germline CDR1 is SGHRS and CDR2 YFSETQ. J was trimmed by 3 bases and V by 4 bases; bases with no gene match: 8. The CDR3 covers 15 residues. CDR3: CASSASGTGLYEQYF. Here the CDR3 DNA reads TGCGCCAGCAGCGCATCCGGGACAGGGCTCTACGAGCAGTACTTC.